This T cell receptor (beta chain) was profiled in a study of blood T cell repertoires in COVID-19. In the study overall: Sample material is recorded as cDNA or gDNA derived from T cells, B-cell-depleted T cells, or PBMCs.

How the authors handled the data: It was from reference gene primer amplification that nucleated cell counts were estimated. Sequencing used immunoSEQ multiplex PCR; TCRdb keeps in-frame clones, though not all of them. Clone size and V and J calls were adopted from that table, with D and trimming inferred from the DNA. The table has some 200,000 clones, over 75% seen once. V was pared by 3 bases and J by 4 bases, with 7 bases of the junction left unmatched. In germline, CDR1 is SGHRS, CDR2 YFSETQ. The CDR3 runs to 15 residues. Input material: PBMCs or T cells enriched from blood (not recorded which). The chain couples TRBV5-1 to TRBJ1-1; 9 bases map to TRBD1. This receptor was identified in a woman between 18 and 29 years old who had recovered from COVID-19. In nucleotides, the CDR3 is TGCGCCAGCAGCTGGGACAGGGCGCGGGGCACTGAAGCTTTCTTT. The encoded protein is CASSWDRARGTEAFF.